Listed here are 20 T cell receptor beta chains from one sample, sequenced in a study of T cells expressing NK-cell markers. TCRdb reanalyzed the 5' RACE reads, giving one entry per CDR3 protein sequence and no DNA. Recorded for this sample: 500,000 to 700,000 distinct CDR3 sequences. The sample consisted of blood T cells: a sorted CD56 or NKG2C T cell subset, CD4+ or CD8+ T cells, or bulk PBMC T cells (not recorded which). Receptors originate from a man younger than 35 in good health.

The chain has TRBV7-6 and TRBJ2-1; TCRdb indicates TRBD2, and absent DNA this call remains unverified. The V gene's germline CDR1 is SGHVS and CDR2 FNYEAQ. This CDR3 contains 15 residues. CDR3 amino acids: CASSEGTSGSHEQFF.

J is TRBJ1-4 and V is TRBV29-1; checking the TCRdb D call of TRBD1 is not possible without DNA. The CDR3 extends over 15 amino acids. CDR1 is SQVTM, CDR2 ANQGSEA, per germline. The CDR3 protein is CSVLDTGGTNEKLFF.

The genes are TRBV7-2 and TRBJ2-7; absent DNA, TCRdb's TRBD2 call cannot be checked. Germline CDR1 and CDR2: SGHTA and FQGNSA. CDR3 size: 15 residues. The CDR3 spells CASSSSPGGIYEQYF.

The gene calls are TRBV29-1 and TRBJ2-1. There are 13 residues in the CDR3. Germline CDR1 is SQVTM and CDR2 is ANQGSEA. The CDR3 spells CSVEGRWNNEQFF.

J is TRBJ2-1 and V is TRBV5-1; absent DNA, TCRdb's TRBD1 call cannot be checked. Germline CDR1 and CDR2: SGHRS and YFSETQ. The CDR3 extends over 15 amino acids. This CDR3 reads CASSLLARGDDEQFF.

J is TRBJ2-4 and V is TRBV5-5; TCRdb gives TRBD2 as the D gene, but with no DNA this cannot be confirmed. This CDR3 spans 16 amino acids. Germline V gene data show CDR1 as SGHKS and CDR2 as YYEKEE (reference sequence). CDR3 sequence: CASTPRLGSSSPIQYF. Using reference TRBV5-5 and TRBJ2-4 for the parts outside the CDR3, the full variable domain is DAGVTQSPTHLIKTRGQQVTLRCSPISGHKSVSWYQQVLGQGPQFIFQYYEKEERGRGNFPDRFSARQFPNYSSELNVNALLLGDSALYLCASTPRLGSSSPIQYFGAGTRLSVL.

This rearrangement joins TRBV3-1 to TRBJ2-3; TCRdb outputs TRBD1, but without DNA this stays unchecked. CDR3 length equals 15 residues. Germline-derived CDR1 and CDR2 are LGHDT and YNNKEL (reference sequence). CDR3 protein: CASSQDQGGTDTQYF.

J is TRBJ2-7 and V is TRBV7-9; TCRdb proposes TRBD1, but this gene call is untestable without DNA. This CDR3 is 15 amino acids long. Germline-derived CDR1 and CDR2 are SEHNR and FQNEAQ (reference sequence). This CDR3 is CASSLGRDRGLEQYF.

The V call is TRBV5-1, the J call TRBJ1-2; TCRdb's assignment of TRBD1 cannot be checked, as there is no DNA. The CDR3 has 15 amino acids. Germline loops: CDR1 SGHRS, CDR2 YFSETQ. The CDR3: CASSPLRGGGYGYTF.

The rearrangement joins TRBV28 to TRBJ2-3; TCRdb proposes TRBD2, but this gene call is untestable without DNA. CDR3 size: 16 residues. CDR1 is MDHEN and CDR2 is SYDVKM in the germline V gene. CDR3 sequence reads: CASSLPPSGSSDTQYF.

The V and J genes are TRBV5-1 and TRBJ2-3; the TCRdb D gene call, TRBD2, has no DNA to confirm it. Germline CDR1 SGHRS, CDR2 YFSETQ. CDR3 size: 18 residues. The CDR3: CASSSGLAGARGTDTQYF.

The chain uses TRBV25-1 and TRBJ1-4; TCRdb gives TRBD1 as the D gene, but with no DNA this cannot be confirmed. Germline V CDR1 and CDR2: MGHDK, SYGVNS. The CDR3 is 15 residues long. The CDR3 reads CASSTLGQGEEKLFF.

CDR3 sequence: CASSLSAERNTDTQYF. The rearrangement links TRBV5-1 to TRBJ2-3; TCRdb gives TRBD2 as the D gene, but with no DNA this cannot be confirmed. CDR3 size: 16 residues. Germline V gene sequence: CDR1 SGHRS, CDR2 YFSETQ.

The genes are TRBV11-1 and TRBJ2-4; the D call of TRBD2 rests on TCRdb alone, since no DNA is present to check it. The CDR3 is 15 residues long. Per the germline V gene, CDR1 is SGHAT and CDR2 is FQDESV (reference sequence). The CDR3 is CASSLATVTSSIQYF.

This rearrangement joins TRBV29-1 to TRBJ1-1. The CDR3 has 13 residues. CDR1 SQVTM and CDR2 ANQGSEA come from the germline V gene. The CDR3 is CSAPSGTNTEAFF.

The chain employs TRBV7-8 and TRBJ1-1; without DNA, the TCRdb call of TRBD1 cannot be checked. CDR3 size: 17 residues. Germline V gives CDR1 SGHVS, CDR2 FQNEAQ. CDR3 residues: CASSSNFWTGMNTEAFF. The full variable domain, completed using reference TRBV7-8 and TRBJ1-1, is GAGVSQSPRYKVAKRGQDVALRCDPISGHVSLFWYQQALGQGPEFLTYFQNEAQLDKSGLPSDRFFAERPEGSVSTLKIQRTQQEDSAVYLCASSSNFWTGMNTEAFFGQGTRLTVV.

The chain is built from TRBV29-1 and TRBJ2-4; absent DNA, TCRdb's TRBD2 call cannot be checked. Germline V CDR1 and CDR2: SQVTM, ANQGSEA. The CDR3 length is 14 residues. The CDR3 region is CSVEDPGRQNIQYF.

The J gene is TRBJ2-5, the V gene TRBV7-2; TCRdb indicates TRBD1, and absent DNA this call remains unverified. CDR3 size: 17 residues. Germline lookup yields CDR1 SGHTA and CDR2 FQGNSA. The CDR3 region is CASSPMGGAGKQETQYF.

The chain combines TRBV6-5 with TRBJ1-6. This CDR3 has 18 residues. CDR1 is MNHEY and CDR2 is SVGAGI in the germline V gene. CDR3 region: CASSYSIRGSSYNSPLHF.

This rearrangement joins TRBV6-1 to TRBJ1-2; TCRdb gives TRBD1 as the D gene, but with no DNA this cannot be confirmed. Per the germline V gene, CDR1 is MNHNS and CDR2 is SASEGT. The CDR3 contains 16 residues. This chain's CDR3 is CASIAAPGQGAYGYTF.